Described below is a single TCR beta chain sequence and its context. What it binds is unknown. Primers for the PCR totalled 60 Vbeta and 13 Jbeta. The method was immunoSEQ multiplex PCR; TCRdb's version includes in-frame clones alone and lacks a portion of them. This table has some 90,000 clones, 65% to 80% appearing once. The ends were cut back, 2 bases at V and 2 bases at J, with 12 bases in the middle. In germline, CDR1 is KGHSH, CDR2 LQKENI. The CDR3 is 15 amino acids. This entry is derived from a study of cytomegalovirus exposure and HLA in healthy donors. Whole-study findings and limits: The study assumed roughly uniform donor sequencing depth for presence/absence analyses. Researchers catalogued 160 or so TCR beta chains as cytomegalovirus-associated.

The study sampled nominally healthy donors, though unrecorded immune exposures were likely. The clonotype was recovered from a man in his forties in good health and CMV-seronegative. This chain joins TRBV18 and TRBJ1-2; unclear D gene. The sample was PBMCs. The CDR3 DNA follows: TGTGCCAGCTCACCAAAGGTTGGGGAGAACTATGGCTACACCTTC. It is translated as CASSPKVGENYGYTF. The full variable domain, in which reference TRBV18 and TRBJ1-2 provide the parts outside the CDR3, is NAGVMQNPRHLVRRRGQEARLRCSPMKGHSHVYWYRQLPEEGLKFMVYLQKENIIDESGMPKERFSAEFPKEGPSILRIQQVVRGDSAAYFCASSPKVGENYGYTFGSGTRLTVV.